This TCR beta chain was obtained from a study of graft-versus-host responses after intestinal transplantation. About the research overall: Transplant recipients had multivisceral, liver-intestinal, or isolated intestinal grafts. Recipients uniformly received anti-thymocyte globulin induction, followed by tacrolimus and steroids for approximately 3 years.

Germline assignment: CDR1 SGDLS and CDR2 YYNGEE. J was trimmed by 7 bases and V by 4 bases; bases with no gene match: 13. This CDR3 contains 17 residues. Sequencing used immunoSEQ multiplex PCR; TCRdb keeps in-frame clones, though not all of them. This sample carries more than 95,000 clones, under 95% of them seen once, and the ten largest clones take more than 0.9%. Study-wide findings and caveats: There were GvH clones found in recipient marrow, and some of them appeared first in ileum or blood. The presence of high graft-versus-host to host-versus-graft clonal ratios in allografts characterized patients with graft-donor T cell macrochimerism.

Of note for this clone: Its antigen is not known.

V gene TRBV9 combines with J gene TRBJ2-2; 10 positions match TRBD2. This clonotype was sampled from a human donor who received an intestinal transplant. Sequenced here: unstimulated CD8+ T cells sorted from spleen or lymph node cells, sampled before intestinal transplant. The CDR3 coding sequence is TGTGCCAGCAGCCCCCACGGAAGCGGGGGGGCCGACGGGGAGCTGTTTTTT. Translated: CASSPHGSGGADGELFF.